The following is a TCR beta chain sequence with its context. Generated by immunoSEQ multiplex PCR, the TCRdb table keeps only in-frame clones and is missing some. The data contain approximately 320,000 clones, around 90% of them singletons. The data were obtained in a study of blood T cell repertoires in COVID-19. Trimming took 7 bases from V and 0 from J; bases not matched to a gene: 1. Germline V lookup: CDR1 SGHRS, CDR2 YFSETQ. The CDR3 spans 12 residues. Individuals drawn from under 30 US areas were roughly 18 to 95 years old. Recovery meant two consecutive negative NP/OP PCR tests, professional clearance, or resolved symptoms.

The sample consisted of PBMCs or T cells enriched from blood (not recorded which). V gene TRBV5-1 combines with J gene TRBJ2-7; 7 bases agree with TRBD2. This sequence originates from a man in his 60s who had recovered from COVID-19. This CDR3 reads CASGGDSYEQYF. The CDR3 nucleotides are TGCGCCAGCGGGGGGGACTCCTACGAGCAGTACTTC. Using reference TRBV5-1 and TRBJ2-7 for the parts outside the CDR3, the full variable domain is KAGVTQTPRYLIKTRGQQVTLSCSPISGHRSVSWYQQTPGQGLQFLFEYFSETQRNKGNFPGRFSGRQFSNSRSEMNVSTLELGDSALYLCASGGDSYEQYFGPGTRLTVT.